This is a list of T cell receptor beta chains from one sample in a study of response to subunit inactivated influenza vaccine. TCRdb ran MiXCR on the RT-PCR reads and lists one entry per CDR3 protein. The repertoire holds hundreds of thousands of distinct CDR3 sequences, with approximately 10% as singletons. The sample was also linked to a second study, of T cells expressing NK-cell markers.

The specimen comprised PBMCs from blood, sampled on the day of vaccination. The receptor source for this set is a man aged 45 to 65 who received an inactivated influenza vaccine. Both conserved end residues are part of each CDR3. Each record gives: V gene, J gene, CDR3 protein.

>TRBV7-9|TRBJ2-3
CASSLVNFADTQYF
>TRBV10-3|TRBJ2-1
CAISESGYWGTNEQFF
>TRBV18|TRBJ2-4
CASSPGSQPSLAKNIQYF
>TRBV19|TRBJ2-1
CASSIEWGNNEQFF
>TRBV6-5|TRBJ2-7
CASSWTRTLSEQYF
>TRBV3-1|TRBJ2-7
CASSQDLWTGVYEQYF
>TRBV20-1|TRBJ1-6
CSAGDRVKGSPLHF
>TRBV12-3/TRBV12-4|TRBJ2-7
CASSLVSGYEQYF
>TRBV28|TRBJ2-7
CASSQIKSWDRGVHEQHF
>TRBV3-1|TRBJ2-5
CASTGETSGAGAQYF
>TRBV5-1|TRBJ1-1
CASSLADRTEAFF
>TRBV5-1|TRBJ2-2
CASRDYNTGELFF
>TRBV6-1|TRBJ2-2
CAAAGLAVTGELFF